This paragraph reports one TCR beta chain. The target of this receptor is not known. Base qualities are not recorded, but no much larger clone differs from it by a single base. The data derive from a study of cytomegalovirus exposure and HLA in healthy donors (TCRdb year 2017). Concerning the study at large: An earlier analysis of approximately 590 of the donors reported 250 to 350 Gb of sequence data and 117 million unique TCR beta sequences from about 179 million T cells. An early release covering just under 650 HLA-typed donors comprised about 300 gigabases of sequencing data and tens of millions of unique TCR sequences. The genetic ancestry cluster associated with self-reported Caucasian donors included over 80% of the approximately 400 genotyped donors. The aim of the study was to test whether cataloging public T cell receptors could identify signatures of past pathogen exposure. The T cell repertoires of 700 or so subjects were profiled by immunosequencing and related to cytomegalovirus serostatus. In addition to the first cohort of 666 subjects, a separate validation cohort of 100 to 150 different subjects was used. High-throughput TCR immunosequencing, statistical association of individual TCRs with disease status, and machine learning were combined to predict cytomegalovirus infection status. A later analysis re-examined previously published TCR beta repertoires from more than 600 donors and added high-resolution HLA genotyping to investigate patterns of TCR occurrence. Rather than using new phenotypic data, the later analysis identified candidate immune exposures from TCR beta sequences and from how often those sequences occurred across donors. An earlier analysis of several hundred of the donors applied high-throughput TCR beta sequencing to assess whether each TCR beta V gene segment acted as functional or pseudogenic. Alongside the repertoire data, information on donor age, sex, ethnicity and CMV serostatus was compiled. A later genetic analysis used genome-wide SNP genotypes for about 65% of the 666 donors, treating that subset as a discovery cohort. Every repertoire in the discovery cohort had been generated on one and the same sequencing platform. Class I and class II HLA loci were covered by the typing at four-digit resolution. Typing coverage differed by locus: A, B, C, DRB1 and DQB1 were typed in about 629-640 donors, DQA1 in 500 to 550, DPA1 in 600 to 610, and DPB1 in just under 480. A handful of DR-DQ haplotypes were handled as single units for association and clustering because linkage in the cohort was strong. On average, around 240,000 unique TCR beta nucleotide sequences were sequenced per donor among about 400 genotyped donors of the cohort, with 15% to 20% of those sequences being non-productive.

Library method: the immunoSEQ multiplex PCR assay. A mixture of 60 forward primers for TCR Vbeta segments and 13 reverse primers for TCR Jbeta segments was used in the multiplex PCR. The CDR3 region of rearranged TCR beta genes was amplified from genomic DNA with a multiplex PCR assay. The amplified TCR beta libraries were sequenced on the Illumina HiSeq System as 87-base-pair reads. Per the authors' processing: Across the 700 or so repertoires, a later analysis counted 78 million or so unique TCR beta chains, 8.5 million to 12 million of which were shared by at least two donors. A nearest-neighbor algorithm error-corrected the raw reads and collapsed the reads into unique sequences, merging closely related sequences to remove PCR and sequencing errors. CDR3 sequences were aligned to IMGT reference sequences to assign V, D and J gene segments. For a sequence to be retained, a match of at least six nucleotides to both a V gene segment and a J gene segment was required. A rearrangement was called productive if the CDR3 had no stop codons and remained in frame with V and J, and every other rearrangement was called non-productive. Following IMGT convention, CDR3 was defined as the stretch from the second conserved V-encoded cysteine to the conserved J-encoded phenylalanine. The earlier analysis of about 610 of the donors excluded sequences that lacked an unambiguous match to a single V gene segment. In an earlier analysis of 587 of the donors, a V segment was called functional when productive rearrangements were above 56.7%, and segregating when the standard deviation between donors exceeded 5%. To diagnose cytomegalovirus status from the catalog of TCR beta chain sequences, a statistical classification framework was built. In a later analysis, V and J genes were assigned by comparing TCR nucleotide sequences against IMGT/GENE-DB human TR gene sequences. A later analysis assigned CDR3 sequences and most-parsimonious VDJ recombination scenarios with the TCRdist pipeline. In a later analysis, each TCR beta chain was defined by its CDR3 amino acid sequence together with its V-gene family, and reads without a unique V-gene family were excluded. A later analysis removed 550 to 650 highly shared, low-generation-probability nucleotide sequences to deal with suspected cross-contamination and a sequencing artifact. In a later analysis, a clonal expansion index for each public chain was calculated from normalized within-repertoire ranks of inferred template counts. Generation probabilities in a later analysis came from a VDJ recombination model fitted to out-of-frame rearrangements, and those results were checked against IGoR. In a later analysis, TCR-TCR, TCR-HLA and TCR-CMV co-occurrence was scored with hypergeometric tests, and a repertoire-size bias correction was applied to TCR pairs. False discovery rates were estimated in a later analysis by permuting HLA or CMV assignments 20 times. A later analysis grouped co-occurring TCRs with DBSCAN, adding TCRdist sequence similarity when clustering within HLA-allele-positive subsets. Repertoires with fewer than 30,000 or more than 120,000 public chains, plus five repertoires with anomalous nucleotide sharing, were excluded from co-occurrence clustering. TCRdb provides this immuneACCESS table in a form limited to in-frame rearrangements. Some clones are lacking; in checked studies, under half of them reflect an unresolved V gene, and why the rest are absent is not known. The V and J calls and clone size were taken over from that table, and D and trimming were inferred from the DNA. Here the sample has about 190,000 clones; 83% occur a single time. 1.5% to 2% of the sample is taken by the ten largest.

Overall results and qualifications from the work: In vitro tests confirmed that a few of the cytomegalovirus-associated TCR beta chains recognize cytomegalovirus antigens. Compared with the roughly 700-donor mean, donors in an Asian-associated ancestry cluster had fewer N-insertions in productive TCRs, according to a later genetic analysis. Because some donors lacked HLA typing at each locus, the association tests relied only on the typed subset. The presence/absence analyses assumed that sequencing depth was roughly uniform across donors, and that assumption may not be true. The authors suggested that the approach could potentially be extended to other disease states and immunological phenotypes. In the study, some 160 TCR beta chains were listed as associated with cytomegalovirus. Assigning TCR associations to individual alleles was difficult when HLA alleles, especially DR and DQ, strongly co-occurred. An association between a missense DCLRE1C variant and V-gene and J-gene trimming of TCR beta chains was found in a later genetic analysis and replicated in an independent cohort. At a false discovery rate of 0.05, a later analysis linked under 20,000 TCR beta sequences to specific HLA alleles. A further reported finding was that TCR beta sequences accurately predicted the HLA-A and HLA-B alleles for most subjects in the first cohort. The classifier was reported to diagnose cytomegalovirus status with high specificity and sensitivity in both the original and validation cohorts. While some public TCRs were present in many individuals, most TCR sequences turned up only very rarely across donors. Linkage disequilibrium might explain the correlated functional status among segregating V segments, but an unknown experimental factor could not be ruled out. Only TCR beta chains were sequenced in this cohort, and the absence of alpha or paired-chain data limited detectable features. The earlier analysis of 587 of the donors excluded 15 to 20 rarely observed V segments, including chromosome 9 orphons, because counts were too low. The sequencing pipeline was judged likely to have produced a cluster of highly shared sequence variants as a technical artifact. Several of the top co-occurrence clusters appeared to be linked to parvovirus B19, influenza, CMV and Epstein-Barr virus, according to a later analysis. Some IMGT-functional V segments, including TRBV6-2 and TRBV6-3, could not be distinguished by the 87-base-pair reads and were therefore excluded. Compared with equally common non-associated chains, HLA-associated TCR beta chains in a later analysis were more clonally expanded and had lower generation probabilities. In a later analysis, the rate of TCR association differed among HLA loci, with DRB1 alleles having the most associated TCRs and HLA-C alleles having the fewest. Most CMV-associated TCR beta chains appeared to be HLA-restricted in a later analysis, and the HLA associations seemed to be driven largely by CMV exposure. An earlier analysis of around 500 of the donors showed that most TCR beta V segments appeared in productive rearrangements either about 90% or about 30% of the time, which broadly matched IMGT annotations. CMV serostatus was the only immune exposure information available for the cohort.

The cohort comprised fewer than 750 healthy bone marrow donors. At the time of sampling, every cohort member was nominally healthy, though immune exposures that went unrecorded were likely present. The donor tested CMV seronegative and was one of the 352 seronegative cohort members. A peripheral blood sample was provided by each donor, and peripheral blood mononuclear cells were used for TCR beta sequencing. Genomic DNA was extracted from the blood cell samples with the Qiagen DNeasy Blood Extraction Kit. V loses 2 bases, J loses 4 bases, and the germline ends lie 8 bases apart. From the cysteine up to the phenylalanine, the CDR3 has a length of 13 residues. Only the CDR3 portion is preserved as DNA: 39 bases, with reading frame beginning at the first base. Looking up the germline V gene yields CDR1 KGHSH and CDR2 LQKENI.

The sequence was obtained from a middle-aged man in good health and CMV-seronegative. The chain joins TRBV18 to TRBJ2-5; TRBD2 is possibly the D segment (6 matching bases). The sequenced sample consisted of PBMCs. The CDR3: CASSPGLIETQYF. In nucleotide form, the sequence is TGTGCCAGCTCACCAGGACTAATAGAGACCCAGTACTTC.